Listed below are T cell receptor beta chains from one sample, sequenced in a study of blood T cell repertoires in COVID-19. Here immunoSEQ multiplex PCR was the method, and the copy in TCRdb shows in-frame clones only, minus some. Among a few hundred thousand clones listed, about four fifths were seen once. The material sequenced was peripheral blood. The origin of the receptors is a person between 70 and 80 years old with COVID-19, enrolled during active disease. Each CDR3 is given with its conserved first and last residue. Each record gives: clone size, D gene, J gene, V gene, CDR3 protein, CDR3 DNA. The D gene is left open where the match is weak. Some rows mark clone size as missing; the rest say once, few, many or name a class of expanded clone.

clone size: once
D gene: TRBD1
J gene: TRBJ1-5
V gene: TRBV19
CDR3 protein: CASKSSGTGFNQPQHF
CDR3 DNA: TGTGCCAGTAAATCCTCCGGGACAGGGTTCAATCAGCCCCAGCATTTT

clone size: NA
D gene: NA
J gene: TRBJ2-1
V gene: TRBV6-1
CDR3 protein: CASSDSGLSYNEQFF
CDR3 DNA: TGTGCCAGCAGTGATTCGGGACTCTCCTACAATGAGCAGTTCTTC

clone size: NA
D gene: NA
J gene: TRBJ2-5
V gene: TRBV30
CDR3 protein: CAWTTGRGKTQYF
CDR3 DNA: TGTGCCTGGACCACAGGGAGAGGAAAGACCCAGTACTTC

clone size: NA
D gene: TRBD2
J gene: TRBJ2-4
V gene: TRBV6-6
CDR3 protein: CASRVAGGVSEYF
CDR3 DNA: TGTGCCAGCAGAGTAGCGGGGGGGGTTTCGGAGTACTTC

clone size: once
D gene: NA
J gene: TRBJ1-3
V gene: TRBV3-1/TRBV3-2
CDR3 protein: CASSQVVPPSAVGGNTIYF
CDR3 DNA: TGTGCCAGCAGCCAAGTCGTACCCCCCTCTGCGGTAGGTGGAAACACCATATATTTT

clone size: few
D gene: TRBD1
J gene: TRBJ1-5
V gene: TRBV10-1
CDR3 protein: CASSVGQGRSRSNQPQHF
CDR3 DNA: TGCGCCAGCAGTGTTGGACAGGGACGCTCTCGTAGCAATCAGCCCCAGCATTTT

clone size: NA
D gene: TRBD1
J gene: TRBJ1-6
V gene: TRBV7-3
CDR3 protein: CASSDGQVNSPLHF
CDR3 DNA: TGTGCCAGCAGCGACGGACAGGTTAATTCACCCCTCCACTTT

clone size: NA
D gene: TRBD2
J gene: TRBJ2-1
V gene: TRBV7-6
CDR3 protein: CASSAFLAGGWNEQFF
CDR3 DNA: TGTGCCAGCAGCGCCTTCCTAGCGGGAGGTTGGAATGAGCAGTTCTTC

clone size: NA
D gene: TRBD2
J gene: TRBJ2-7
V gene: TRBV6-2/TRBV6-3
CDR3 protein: CASSRILAGGGYEQYF
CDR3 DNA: TGTGCCAGCAGTCGAATACTAGCGGGAGGGGGCTACGAGCAGTACTTC

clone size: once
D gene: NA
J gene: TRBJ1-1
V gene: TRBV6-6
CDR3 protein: CAIRPRMNTEAFF
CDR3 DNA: TGTGCCATCCGACCGCGGATGAACACTGAAGCTTTCTTT

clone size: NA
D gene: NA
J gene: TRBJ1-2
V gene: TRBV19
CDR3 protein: CASSIVGADYGYTF
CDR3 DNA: TGTGCCAGTAGTATAGTAGGGGCGGACTATGGCTACACCTTC

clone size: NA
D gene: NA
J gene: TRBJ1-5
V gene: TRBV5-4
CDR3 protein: CASSFGGDQPQHF
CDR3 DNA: TGTGCCAGCAGCTTTGGGGGGGATCAGCCCCAGCATTTT

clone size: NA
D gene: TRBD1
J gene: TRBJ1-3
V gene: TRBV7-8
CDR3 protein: CASTKSGAGGDTIYF
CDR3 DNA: TGTGCCAGCACCAAAAGCGGCGCAGGGGGAGACACCATATATTTT

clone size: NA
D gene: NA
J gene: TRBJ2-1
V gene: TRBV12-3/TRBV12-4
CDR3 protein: CASSSIPREQFF
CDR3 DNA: TGTGCCAGCAGTTCAATACCTAGAGAGCAGTTCTTC

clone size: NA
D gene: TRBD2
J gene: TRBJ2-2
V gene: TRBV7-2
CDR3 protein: CASSSRLGSGSGELFF
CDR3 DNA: TGTGCCAGCAGCTCCCGGTTGGGTAGCGGGAGCGGGGAGCTGTTTTTT

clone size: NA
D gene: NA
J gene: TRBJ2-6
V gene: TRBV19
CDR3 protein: CASTRRTGSSGANVLTF
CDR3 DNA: TGTGCCAGTACAAGACGCACAGGGAGCTCTGGGGCCAACGTCCTGACTTTC

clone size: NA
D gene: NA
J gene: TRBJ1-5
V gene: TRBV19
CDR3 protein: CASRPGSGSNQPQHF
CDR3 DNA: TGTGCCAGTAGGCCTGGCAGTGGTAGCAATCAGCCCCAGCATTTT

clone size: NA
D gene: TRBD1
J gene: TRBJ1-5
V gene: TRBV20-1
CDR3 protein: CSASRQGGYSNQPQHF
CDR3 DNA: TGCAGTGCTAGTCGTCAGGGGGGTTATAGCAATCAGCCCCAGCATTTT

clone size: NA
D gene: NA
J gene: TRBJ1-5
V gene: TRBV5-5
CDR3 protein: CASSLEVQGGLSPQHF
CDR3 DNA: TGTGCCAGCAGCTTGGAGGTGCAGGGCGGTTTGTCTCCCCAGCATTTT

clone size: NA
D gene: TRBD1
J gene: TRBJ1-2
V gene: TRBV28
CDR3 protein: CASSLEGAPAGYTF
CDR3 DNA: TGTGCCAGCAGTTTGGAGGGGGCGCCGGCTGGCTACACCTTC

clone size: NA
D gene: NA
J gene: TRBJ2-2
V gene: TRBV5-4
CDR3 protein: CASRTEANTGELFF
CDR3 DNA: TGTGCCAGCAGGACAGAGGCGAACACCGGGGAGCTGTTTTTT

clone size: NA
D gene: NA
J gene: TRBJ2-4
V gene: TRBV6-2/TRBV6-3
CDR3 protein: CASSYSGGRANIQYF
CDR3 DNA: TGTGCCAGCAGTTACTCAGGCGGGCGTGCAAACATTCAGTACTTC

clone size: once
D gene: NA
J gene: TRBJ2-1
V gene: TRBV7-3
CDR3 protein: CASSPPNSANEQFF
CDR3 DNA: TGTGCCAGCAGCCCTCCGAATAGCGCGAATGAGCAGTTCTTC

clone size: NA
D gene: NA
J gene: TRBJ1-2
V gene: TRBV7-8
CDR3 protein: CASSVRLANYGYTF
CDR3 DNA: TGTGCCAGCAGCGTGCGCTTAGCTAACTATGGCTACACCTTC

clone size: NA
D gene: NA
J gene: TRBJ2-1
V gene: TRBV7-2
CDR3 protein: CASRGGLSYNEQFF
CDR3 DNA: TGTGCCAGCAGGGGAGGCCTCTCCTACAATGAGCAGTTCTTC

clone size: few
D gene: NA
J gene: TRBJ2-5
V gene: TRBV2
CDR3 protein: CASSRGSGETQYF
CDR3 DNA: TGTGCCAGCAGCCGGGGGTCTGGAGAGACCCAGTACTTC

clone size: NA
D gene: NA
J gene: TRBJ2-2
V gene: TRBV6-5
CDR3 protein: CASRNTGVGELFF
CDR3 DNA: TGTGCCAGCAGAAATACGGGGGTCGGGGAGCTGTTTTTT

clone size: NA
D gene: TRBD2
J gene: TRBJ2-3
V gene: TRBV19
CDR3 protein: CASGQGLAGGDTQYF
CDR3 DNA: TGTGCCAGTGGCCAGGGACTAGCGGGAGGAGATACGCAGTATTTT

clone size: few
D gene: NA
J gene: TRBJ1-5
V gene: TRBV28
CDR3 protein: CASSSRANQPQHF
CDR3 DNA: TGTGCCAGCAGCTCCCGCGCCAATCAGCCCCAGCATTTT

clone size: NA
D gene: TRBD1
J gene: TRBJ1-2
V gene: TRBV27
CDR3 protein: CASSFGTGRVGYTF
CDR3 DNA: TGTGCCAGCAGTTTTGGGACAGGGAGAGTTGGCTACACCTTC

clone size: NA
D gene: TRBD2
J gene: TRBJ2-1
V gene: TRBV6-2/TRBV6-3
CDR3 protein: CASSFSGVQNEQFF
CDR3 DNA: TGTGCCAGCAGTTTCAGCGGGGTCCAGAATGAGCAGTTCTTC

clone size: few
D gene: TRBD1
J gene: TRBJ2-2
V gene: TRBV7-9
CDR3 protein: CASSIRDREHTGELFF
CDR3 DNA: TGTGCCAGCAGCATCCGGGACAGGGAACACACCGGGGAGCTGTTTTTT

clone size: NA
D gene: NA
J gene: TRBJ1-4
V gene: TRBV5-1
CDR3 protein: CASSLGQTNEKLFF
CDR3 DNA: TGCGCCAGCAGCTTGGGACAGACTAATGAAAAACTGTTTTTT

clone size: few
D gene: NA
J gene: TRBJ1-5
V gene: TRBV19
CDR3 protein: CASSIDRTRDQPQHF
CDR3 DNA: TGTGCCAGTAGTATAGATCGGACACGGGATCAGCCCCAGCATTTT

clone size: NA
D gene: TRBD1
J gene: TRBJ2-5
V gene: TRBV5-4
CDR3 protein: CASRDRGSETQYF
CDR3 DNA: TGTGCCAGCAGGGACAGGGGTTCAGAGACCCAGTACTTC

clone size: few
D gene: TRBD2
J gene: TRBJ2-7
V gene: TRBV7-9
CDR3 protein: CASSSTTSGTSYEQYF
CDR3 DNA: TGTGCCAGCAGCTCCACTACTAGCGGGACCTCCTACGAGCAGTACTTC

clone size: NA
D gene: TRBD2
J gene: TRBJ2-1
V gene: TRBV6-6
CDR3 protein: CGTRSSYNEQFF
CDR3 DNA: TGTGGGACTAGGAGCTCCTACAATGAGCAGTTCTTC

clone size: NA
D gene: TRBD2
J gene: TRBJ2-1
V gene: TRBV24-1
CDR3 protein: CATSRLAGDDNEQFF
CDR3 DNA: TGTGCCACCAGTAGACTAGCGGGGGACGACAATGAGCAGTTCTTC

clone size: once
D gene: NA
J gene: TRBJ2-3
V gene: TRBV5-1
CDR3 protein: CASSLDLAVDTQYF
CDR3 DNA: TGCGCCAGCAGCTTGGACCTAGCCGTGGATACGCAGTATTTT

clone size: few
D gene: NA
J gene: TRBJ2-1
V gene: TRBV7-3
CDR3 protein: CASSPGQRGNEQFF
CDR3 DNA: TGTGCCAGCAGCCCCGGACAAAGAGGCAATGAGCAGTTCTTC

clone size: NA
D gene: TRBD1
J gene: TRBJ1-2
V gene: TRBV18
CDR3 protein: CASSQGTANYGYTF
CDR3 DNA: TGTGCCAGCTCCCAGGGGACAGCTAACTATGGCTACACCTTC

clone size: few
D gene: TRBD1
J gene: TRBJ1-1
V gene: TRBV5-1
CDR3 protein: CASSLTFTGQVNTEAFF
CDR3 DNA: TGCGCCAGCAGCTTGACATTTACGGGACAGGTGAACACTGAAGCTTTCTTT

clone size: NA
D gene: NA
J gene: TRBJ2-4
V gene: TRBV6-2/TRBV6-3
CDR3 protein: CASSYYRGVNIQYF
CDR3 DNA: TGTGCCAGCAGTTACTATCGGGGTGTGAACATTCAGTACTTC

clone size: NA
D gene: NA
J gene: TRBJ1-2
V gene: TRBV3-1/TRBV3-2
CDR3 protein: CASSDGGDYGYTF
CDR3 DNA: TGTGCCAGCAGCGACGGAGGGGACTATGGCTACACCTTC